This entry lists 31 T cell receptor beta chains sequenced from one sample in a study of beta chain features in type 1 diabetes. Reverse transcribing all isolated RNA meant expressed TCRB transcripts were sequenced. Assay used: immunoSEQ multiplex PCR; TCRdb lists only in-frame clones, some missing. The table has 430,000 or so clones, about an eighth seen once. Sample: naive CD4+ T cells from blood. The receptors were sampled from a woman aged 18-29 years in good health.

The chain is built from TRBV7-8 and TRBJ2-3; D is unclear. CDR3 length: 14 amino acids. Trimming left V 1 base short and J 4 bases short, with 9 bases between. The V gene's germline CDR1 is SGHVS and CDR2 FQNEAQ. CDR3 residues: CASSLGGKADTQYF. The CDR3, as DNA: TGTGCCAGCAGCTTAGGGGGAAAGGCAGATACGCAGTATTTT.

This clone showed up just a few times. The V call is TRBV6-6, the J call TRBJ1-2, with D unresolved. Trimming stripped 5 bases from V and 1 base from J, with 8 bases between. CDR1 is MNHNY and CDR2 is SVGAGI in the germline V gene (reference sequence). This CDR3 region has 13 residues. CDR3 loop: CASSAGLNYGYTF. The CDR3 DNA reads TGTGCCAGCAGTGCGGGCCTTAACTATGGCTACACCTTC.

Details on this clone: An end of the junction differs from the germline gene, which may be a read error. V is TRBV7-9 and J is TRBJ2-1; tentative D call: TRBD2 (5 bases). Germline assignment: CDR1 SEHNR and CDR2 FQNEAQ (reference sequence). CDR3 length equals 12 residues. In nucleotides, the CDR3 is TGTGCCAGCAGCCTAGCTGGGGAGGAGCAGTTCTTC. Its protein is CASSLAGEEQFF.

This chain connects TRBV9 to TRBJ2-1; tentatively, D is TRBD2 (7 bases). Trimming stripped 0 bases from V and 2 bases from J, with 18 bases between. This CDR3 is 18 amino acids long. Germline loops: CDR1 SGDLS, CDR2 YYNGEE. CDR3 DNA sequence: TGTGCCAGCAGCGTAGCCTTGGGGGCGGGAGTCGCCTACAATGAGCAGTTCTTC. Translated: CASSVALGAGVAYNEQFF. The full variable domain, with the rest looked up from reference TRBV9 and TRBJ2-1, is DSGVTQTPKHLITATGQRVTLRCSPRSGDLSVYWYQQSLDQGLQFLIQYYNGEERAKGNILERFSAQQFPDLHSELNLSSLELGDSALYFCASSVALGAGVAYNEQFFGPGTRLTVL.

V gene TRBV28 combines with J gene TRBJ1-2, with D perhaps TRBD1 (5 bases). V was shortened by 1 base and J by 4 bases, with 13 bases between the two germline ends. This CDR3 is 15 amino acids long. Looked up from germline, CDR1 is MDHEN and CDR2 is SYDVKM. The CDR3 reads CASSLYGDLGYGYTF. The DNA of the CDR3 is TGTGCCAGCAGTTTATATGGGGACCTCGGCTATGGCTACACCTTC.

The CDR3 spells CASSLAGYQETQYF. CDR3 DNA sequence: TGTGCCAGCAGCTTAGCCGGGTACCAAGAGACCCAGTACTTC. The chain recombines TRBV7-7 with TRBJ2-5; D call uncertain. The CDR3 consists of 14 residues. Between the trimmed V and J ends, which lost 0 bases and 0 bases, there was a span of 5 bases. Germline lookup yields CDR1 SSHAT and CDR2 FNYEAQ (reference sequence).

This clone was seen a handful of times. This chain's CDR3 is CASSPRDLVRETQYF. As DNA, the CDR3 is TGTGCCAGCTCACCACGAGACCTGGTGCGAGAGACCCAGTACTTC. This chain joins TRBV18 and TRBJ2-5, with D unresolved. Germline CDR1 is KGHSH and CDR2 is LQKENI. The CDR3 is made up of 15 amino acids. Trimming removed 1 base at V and 4 bases at J, with 13 bases between.

The rearrangement joins TRBV7-3 to TRBJ2-2; D remains unclear. The V end lost 5 bases, the J end lost 6 bases, and 7 bases lay between the germline ends. Germline V CDR1 and CDR2: SGHTA, FQGTGA. The length of the CDR3 is 12 residues. CDR3 coding DNA: TGTGCCAGCAGCCCCGTGTCCGGGGAGCTGTTTTTT. Translated: CASSPVSGELFF.

Only one count was recorded for this clone. CDR3 coding DNA: TGTGCCAGCAGCCGTGGGGGGCTGACACGGGAGAGTACCTACGAGCAGTACTTC. It specifies CASSRGGLTRESTYEQYF. This chain uses TRBV4-2 with TRBJ2-7; D is tentatively TRBD1 or TRBD2 (6 bases each). The CDR3 covers 18 residues. Trimming took off 4 bases at V and 2 bases at J, with 24 bases between the two ends. CDR1 and CDR2 from the germline V gene are LGHNA and YNFKEQ.

In its sample, this clone was seen a few times. Here the CDR3 DNA reads TGCGCCAGCAGTCCGCATAAGACTAGCGGGGCGTACAATGAGCAGTTCTTC. This gives the protein CASSPHKTSGAYNEQFF. V usage is TRBV5-1 and J usage is TRBJ2-1; 11 bases align to TRBD2. The CDR3 length is 17 residues. V shed 5 bases and J 4 bases; nucleotides not matched to a gene: 11. Per the germline V gene, CDR1 is SGHRS and CDR2 is YFSETQ.

This clone was detected a few times. V gene TRBV20-1 combines with J gene TRBJ2-3; D unresolved. The germline V gene encodes CDR1 DFQATT and CDR2 SNEGSKA (reference sequence). This CDR3 has 11 residues. The ends were cut back, 6 bases at V and 2 bases at J, with 6 bases in the middle. The CDR3 spells CSALHTDTQYF. CDR3 bases: TGCAGTGCCTTACACACAGATACGCAGTATTTT.

This clone has just a few counts. The sample holds other DNA sequences that translate to the same CDR3. The chain is built from TRBV7-6 and TRBJ2-5, with unresolved D. This CDR3 contains 12 residues. CDR1 is SGHVS and CDR2 is FNYEAQ in the germline V gene. Trimming removed 3 bases from V and 2 bases from J, with 4 bases in between. CDR3 sequence: CASSLDQETQYF. CDR3 DNA sequence: TGTGCCAGCAGCTTGGATCAAGAGACCCAGTACTTC.

The CDR3 spells CASSPQDYPAYEQYF. The CDR3 DNA reads TGTGCCAGCAGCCCTCAGGACTATCCTGCCTACGAGCAGTACTTC. J is TRBJ2-7 and V is TRBV7-2, with D perhaps matching TRBD2 (6 bases). The CDR3 loop spans 15 amino acids. Trimming removed 5 bases from V and 2 bases from J, with 16 bases in between. Germline CDR1 reads SGHTA; CDR2 reads FQGNSA.

V usage is TRBV5-1 and J usage is TRBJ1-3, with D possibly matching TRBD1 (6 bases). The CDR3 loop spans 17 amino acids. Germline V lookup: CDR1 SGHRS, CDR2 YFSETQ. V was pared by 4 bases and J by 0 bases, with 17 bases between. Written as DNA, the CDR3 is TGCGCCAGCAGCCCAGGTTCCGGGACAAGCTCTGGAAACACCATATATTTT. Protein product: CASSPGSGTSSGNTIYF.

This rearrangement joins TRBV29-1 to TRBJ2-5; D is unclear. Germline assignment: CDR1 SQVTM and CDR2 ANQGSEA. V lost 4 bases, J lost 1 base, and 7 bases lay in between. The CDR3 contains 12 residues. This chain's CDR3 is CSVGSTQETQYF. CDR3 DNA sequence: TGCAGCGTTGGCAGTACCCAAGAGACCCAGTACTTC.

This chain connects TRBV27 to TRBJ2-3; 15 bases map to TRBD2. Germline values: CDR1 MNHEY, CDR2 SMNVEV (reference sequence). V lost 5 bases to trimming and J lost 4 bases; unmatched junction nucleotides: 7. The CDR3 is made up of 17 amino acids. The CDR3 sequence: CASSPGTSGRLADTQYF. CDR3 coding DNA: TGTGCCAGCAGTCCCGGGACTAGCGGGAGGTTAGCAGATACGCAGTATTTT.

This clone showed up just a few times. This chain links TRBV4-1 with TRBJ2-7; 7 bases agree with TRBD1. CDR1 is MGHRA and CDR2 is YSYEKL in the germline V gene. Trimming removed 4 bases from V and 4 bases from J; junction bases left unmatched: 7. CDR3 length: 14 residues. The CDR3 DNA is TGCGCCAGCAGCCCGCCGGGACAGAAATACGAGCAGTACTTC. This translates into CASSPPGQKYEQYF.

This clone appeared a few times. This chain uses TRBV20-1 with TRBJ1-2; TRBD1 matches at 8 bases. The germline V gene has CDR1 DFQATT and CDR2 SNEGSKA (reference sequence). CDR3 length: 10 amino acids. The CDR3 sequence: CSTDRGGYTF. In DNA form, the CDR3 reads TGCAGCACAGACAGGGGAGGCTACACCTTC.

The chain is built from TRBV6-4 and TRBJ2-3; tentatively, D is TRBD1 or TRBD2 (5 bases each). Trimming cost V 4 bases and J 4 bases, with 12 bases left between them. The CDR3 is 14 residues long. CDR1 MRHNA and CDR2 SNTAGT come from the germline V gene. As DNA, the CDR3 is TGTGCCAGCAGTGCTGATAGGGGACCAGATACGCAGTATTTT. Protein: CASSADRGPDTQYF.

This clone has more than one count but fewer than ten. The CDR3, as DNA: TGTGCCAGCAGCACGACCGGGGCGGCTAGCACAGATACGCAGTATTTT. It specifies CASSTTGAASTDTQYF. This chain joins TRBV11-2 and TRBJ2-3; D possibly uses TRBD1 or TRBD2 (5 bases each). CDR1 and CDR2 (germline): SGHAT, FQNNGV. The CDR3 is 16 residues long. Trimming removed 5 bases at V and 0 bases at J, with 15 bases between.

This clone has just a few counts. The genes are TRBV7-3 and TRBJ2-7, with a tentative D call TRBD2 (6 bases). Between the trimmed V and J ends, which lost 1 base and 4 bases, there was a span of 14 bases. CDR1 and CDR2 from the germline V gene are SGHTA and FQGTGA. The CDR3 covers 15 residues. CDR3 bases: TGTGCCAGCAGCTTAAGTCCCGGGACTCAGTACGAGCAGTACTTC. Its translation is CASSLSPGTQYEQYF.

The rearrangement uses TRBV5-1 and TRBJ2-3, with 16 bases aligning to TRBD2. V gave up 4 bases and J gave up 6 bases; unmatched junction bases: 5. This CDR3 region has 16 residues. Germline loops: CDR1 SGHRS, CDR2 YFSETQ. CDR3 sequence: CASSAGLAGGPDTQYF. The CDR3 DNA reads TGCGCCAGCAGCGCGGGACTAGCGGGAGGGCCTGATACGCAGTATTTT.

The CDR3 coding sequence is TGTGCCAGCAGACTTAATGAAAAACTGTTTTTT. This translates into CASRLNEKLFF. V is TRBV2 and J is TRBJ1-4; no definite D call. CDR1 is SNHLY and CDR2 is FYNNEI in the germline V gene. This CDR3 comprises 11 residues. Trimming cost V 6 bases and J 4 bases, with 3 bases left between them.

The CDR3 spells CASSLGHTPNQPQHF. The DNA for the CDR3 is TGTGCCAGCAGCTTGGGCCACACCCCCAATCAGCCCCAGCATTTT. The chain carries TRBV13 and TRBJ1-5, with D uncertain. The germline gives CDR1 PRHDT, CDR2 FYEKMQ (reference sequence). Trimming stripped 3 bases from V and 3 bases from J, with 12 bases between. This CDR3 comprises 15 residues.

V gene TRBV9 combines with J gene TRBJ2-3; perhaps TRBD1 as D (5 bases). The germline gives CDR1 SGDLS, CDR2 YYNGEE. Trimming stripped 0 bases from V and 1 base from J, with 18 bases between. The CDR3 covers 18 residues. In DNA form, the CDR3 reads TGTGCCAGCAGCGTAGAGGGGAAGATATGGTCGGGCACAGATACGCAGTATTTT. Protein product: CASSVEGKIWSGTDTQYF.

CDR3 residues: CASSLRAPEQFF. For the CDR3, the DNA is TGTGCCAGCAGCTTGAGGGCCCCTGAGCAGTTCTTC. The chain employs TRBV7-2 and TRBJ2-1; maybe TRBD2 (5 bases). Germline values: CDR1 SGHTA, CDR2 FQGNSA. V lost 3 bases and J 9 bases, leaving 9 bases between the germline ends. This CDR3 has 12 residues.

V usage is TRBV9 and J usage is TRBJ2-7; D perhaps matches TRBD1 (7 bases). The CDR3 loop spans 16 amino acids. The ends were cut back, 4 bases at V and 4 bases at J, with 21 bases in the middle. CDR1 and CDR2 (germline): SGDLS, YYNGEE. For the CDR3, the DNA is TGTGCCAGCAGCCCTTTAGGAGGCGGGACAGATTACGAGCAGTACTTC. It translates to CASSPLGGGTDYEQYF.

There are a few counts of this clone. The chain combines TRBV29-1 with TRBJ2-1; D not certain. Per germline, CDR1 SQVTM and CDR2 ANQGSEA. The ends were cut back, 5 bases at V and 6 bases at J, with 5 bases in the middle. This CDR3 contains 10 residues. The CDR3, as DNA: TGCAGCGTTCGCCGCAATGAGCAGTTCTTC. This sequence encodes CSVRRNEQFF.

The chain has TRBV4-3 and TRBJ2-4; the D gene could be TRBD1 or TRBD2 (5 bases each). CDR3 length equals 16 residues. V shed 4 bases and J shed 2 bases, with 15 bases lying between them. Germline lookup yields CDR1 LGHNA and CDR2 YSLEER. DNA of the CDR3: TGCGCCAGCAGCCCAGGGACCACCGGACCCAAAAACATTCAGTACTTC. This encodes CASSPGTTGPKNIQYF.

V and J are TRBV28 and TRBJ2-7; D tentatively fits TRBD1 or TRBD2 (6 bases each). The V gene's germline CDR1 is MDHEN and CDR2 SYDVKM. CDR3 length: 15 amino acids. The ends were cut back, 5 bases at V and 0 bases at J, with 14 bases in the middle. Written as DNA, the CDR3 is TGTGCCAGCAGTCCCACCGGGGGCCTCTCCTACGAGCAGTACGTC. This gives the protein CASSPTGGLSYEQYV.

The rearrangement links TRBV6-5 to TRBJ2-7; D is undetermined. Germline V lookup: CDR1 MNHEY, CDR2 SVGAGI. V was clipped by 6 bases and J by 3 bases, with 12 bases between them. CDR3 length equals 13 residues. The DNA of the CDR3 is TGTGCCAGCAGCAGAAGAAAGGGCTACGAGCAGTACTTC. Translating it yields CASSRRKGYEQYF.